A selection of T cell receptor beta chains follows, all from one sample in a study of blood T cell repertoires in COVID-19. Data came from immunoSEQ multiplex PCR; TCRdb stores just in-frame clones and leaves some out. The sample gives 240,000 or so clones, just under 85% of which show up once; roughly 10% is in the top ten. The material sequenced was peripheral blood. The receptor set was obtained from a woman at least 80 years old with acute or convalescent COVID-19. Each CDR3 is given with its conserved first and last residue.

>TRBV7-2|15|TRBJ1-1
CASRPIAGLNTEAFF
>TRBV9|17|TRBJ2-7
CASSVGSGPTELDEQYF
>TRBV19|13|TRBJ1-5
CATGTGLNQPQHF
>TRBV27|16|TRBJ1-5
CASSLYGDRIDQPQHF
>TRBV30|14|TRBJ2-1
CAWSGSSVGNEQFF
>TRBV6-2/TRBV6-3|16|TRBJ2-7
CASSASVGRTSYEQYF
>TRBV28|14|TRBJ1-1
CASSRAGGYTEAFF
>TRBV28|15|TRBJ1-4
CASSSAQVTNEKLFF
>TRBV6-5|16|TRBJ1-6
CASSYTTRAYNSPLHF
>TRBV9|15|TRBJ2-2
CASSVAAGAGGELFF
>TRBV5-4|18|TRBJ2-3
CASSSGLAGGPMPDTQYF
>TRBV5-1|13|TRBJ1-1
CASKEQVDTEAFF
>TRBV29-1|14|TRBJ1-1
CSVEGVGASTEAFF
>TRBV28|15|TRBJ2-4
CASRTQGVGKNIQYF
>TRBV6-5|14|TRBJ1-2
CASSYRGRLGGYTF
>TRBV2|14|TRBJ1-4
CASSEIAGGEKLFF
>TRBV7-8|15|TRBJ1-1
CASSLIQGVGTEAFF
>TRBV2|15|TRBJ1-2
CASSENSLGGYGYTF
>TRBV19|17|TRBJ2-2
CASTRMGQGPNTGELFF
>TRBV6-5|13|TRBJ1-2
CASSYLRDYGYTF
>TRBV11-2|16|TRBJ2-7
CASSLDRKGASYEQYF
>TRBV5-6|16|TRBJ1-5
CASSLGGQGGAQPQHF
>TRBV3-1/TRBV3-2|15|TRBJ2-3
CASSRTETSTDTQYF
>TRBV24-1|16|TRBJ2-3
CATSDSGQGVTDTQYF
>TRBV2|13|TRBJ2-5
CASRTSGVETQYF
>TRBV18|15|TRBJ1-1
CASSPNMSPDTEAFF
>TRBV28|14|TRBJ1-5
CASSRTGGGQPQHF
>TRBV6-5|16|TRBJ2-3
CASSYSIGGLADTQYF
>TRBV28|15|TRBJ2-1
CASNPSGYLTNEQFF
>TRBV5-6|17|TRBJ2-1
CASSLGPSPGIYNEQFF
>TRBV7-2|14|TRBJ1-4
CASSLEGSQEKLFF
>TRBV6-1|15|TRBJ2-7
CASSETRQGAGEQYF
>TRBV10-3|14|TRBJ1-1
CAIREGTGNTEAFF
>TRBV11-1|15|TRBJ2-7
CASSLLLSGGYEQYF
>TRBV12-3/TRBV12-4|12|TRBJ2-2
CASSYSEGELFF
>TRBV7-7|13|TRBJ2-7
CASSFSRGYEQYF
>TRBV27|16|TRBJ2-7
CASSLSRQGARHEQYF
>TRBV5-1|15|TRBJ2-1
CASRLDTRSYNEQFF
>TRBV2|15|TRBJ1-2
CASSPGTGDRYGYTF
>TRBV5-4|14|TRBJ2-5
CASSITGAQETQYF
>TRBV11-1|13|TRBJ2-7
CASSPFRGGEQYF
>TRBV6-5|15|TRBJ1-1
CASIIRGGGYTEAFF
>TRBV3-1/TRBV3-2|13|TRBJ1-6
CASSQGRNSPLHF
>TRBV19|18|TRBJ2-2
CASSIDSKDRGNTGELFF
>TRBV14|15|TRBJ2-1
CASSLDSDLYNEQFF
>TRBV11-3|15|TRBJ2-1
CASSLEVAGAAEQFF
>TRBV2|12|TRBJ1-2
CASSQTGNGYTF
>TRBV5-1|14|TRBJ2-2
CASSSGLNTGELFF
>TRBV2|16|TRBJ1-2
CASRSRQGLGTRGYTF
>TRBV28|19|TRBJ1-6
CASSSAQGQGPLKDSPLHF
>TRBV28|16|TRBJ2-1
CASSPWTSGGRGEQFF
>TRBV27|16|TRBJ2-7
CASSLRTGDRGNEQYF
>TRBV27|13|TRBJ1-1
CATRGQGNTEAFF
>TRBV5-1|15|TRBJ1-6
CASSPEALYNSPLHF
>TRBV5-1|15|TRBJ2-2
CASSARQRNTGELFF
>TRBV15|13|TRBJ2-1
CATSEHRGLVRVF
>TRBV7-6|16|TRBJ1-4
CASSLVGRGTNEKLFF
>TRBV5-6|15|TRBJ2-6
CASSPYRTGANVLTF
>TRBV7-8|16|TRBJ1-2
CASSSDRAYVGYGYTF